Given below is one TCR beta chain in context. Its antigen remains unknown. This entry comes from a study of CD8 T cell repertoires and HIV-1 epitope variants. Study background: Twenty-five autologous and known Gag and Nef epitope variant peptides each stimulated T cells separately. An uncultured baseline aliquot held 1M T cells.

Generated by immunoSEQ multiplex PCR, the TCRdb table keeps only in-frame clones and is missing some. The data contain 5,700 or so clones, approximately 61% of them seen just once; the ten biggest clones take up roughly two fifths. In germline, CDR1 is LGHNA, CDR2 YSLEER. The CDR3 length is 16 residues. V shed 0 bases and J shed 6 bases, with 14 bases lying between them. The chain is built from TRBV4-3 and TRBJ2-2; a possible D gene is TRBD1 (6 bases). Sequenced input: cultured CD8+ T cells derived from PBMCs. This clonotype was obtained from a male donor with HIV. This chain's CDR3 is CASSQEAAGEPGELFF. CDR3 nucleotides: TGCGCCAGCAGCCAAGAGGCGGCAGGGGAGCCCGGGGAGCTGTTTTTT.